The 22 T cell receptor beta chains below were found in one sample sequenced in a study of cytomegalovirus exposure and HLA in healthy donors (dated by TCRdb to between 2016 and 2019). Preparation of the library involved the immunoSEQ multiplex PCR assay. A mixture of 60 forward primers for TCR Vbeta segments and 13 reverse primers for TCR Jbeta segments was used in the multiplex PCR. TCRdb obtained this table from immuneACCESS and retained in-frame rearrangements with V and J assigned. These tables miss some clones; where compared with another copy, unresolved V genes account for less than half of the shortfall, and the remainder is unexplained. Here the sample has 60,000 to 70,000 clones; about 70% occur a single time. The ten largest account for about a tenth of the sample. The sequenced sample was PBMCs. Receptor source: a woman aged 25 to 45 in good health and CMV-seronegative.

This chain links TRBV19 with TRBJ2-7; 12 nucleotides align to TRBD2. This CDR3 contains 14 residues. CDR1 is LNHDA and CDR2 is SQIVND in the germline V gene (reference sequence). After removal of 4 bases from V and 2 bases from J, the junction contained 0 bases not matched to a gene. CDR3 protein: CASSTSGGAYEQYF. The CDR3 DNA reads TGTGCCAGTAGTACTAGCGGGGGGGCCTACGAGCAGTACTTC.

The chain uses TRBV10-1 and TRBJ2-1; 14 nucleotides align to TRBD2. Germline-derived CDR1 and CDR2 are WNHNN and SYGVQD (reference sequence). The CDR3 sequence is 16 residues long. Germline trimming cut 4 bases from V and 5 bases from J; bases unmatched to any gene: 4. CDR3 sequence: CASSGTSGGFNNEQFF. The DNA of the CDR3 is TGCGCCAGCAGTGGGACTAGCGGGGGGTTCAACAATGAGCAGTTCTTC.

The genes are TRBV6-1 and TRBJ1-1, with D hard to call. Between the trimmed V and J ends, which lost 7 bases and 5 bases, there was a span of 17 bases. Per the germline V gene, CDR1 is MNHNS and CDR2 is SASEGT. This CDR3 region has 14 residues. In DNA, the CDR3 is TGTGCCAGCATTGCGACGGGATCTAGGACTGAAGCTTTCTTT. Amino acids: CASIATGSRTEAFF.

The table lists this clone with a few counts. Other DNA sequences of this sample code for an identical CDR3. V and J are TRBV30 and TRBJ1-5; D is perhaps TRBD1 (5 bases). The V gene's germline CDR1 is GTSNPN and CDR2 SVGIG (reference sequence). This CDR3 is built from 13 residues. The V end lost 2 bases, the J end lost 2 bases, and 7 bases lay between the germline ends. The CDR3: CAWSPGGNQPQHF. CDR3 DNA: TGTGCCTGGAGTCCGGGGGGCAATCAGCCCCAGCATTTT.

This clone was detected only a few times. V and J are TRBV6-1 and TRBJ2-2, with TRBD2 identical over 10 bases. This CDR3 is built from 15 residues. CDR1 is MNHNS, CDR2 SASEGT, per germline. The V and J ends lost 1 base and 6 bases, in that order; junction bases with no gene match: 2. The CDR3 DNA reads as TGTGCCAGCAGTGAAGAAGCGGGGGGGCCCGGGGAGCTGTTTTTT. This codes for CASSEEAGGPGELFF.

In this sample, this clone turned up once. The V gene is TRBV5-1, the J gene TRBJ2-7; D not resolved. Germline V gene data show CDR1 as SGHRS and CDR2 as YFSETQ. This CDR3 region has 15 residues. V gave up 4 bases and J gave up 3 bases, with 17 bases separating them. CDR3 sequence: CASSLETTLIYEQYF. The CDR3 nucleotides read TGCGCCAGCAGCCTCGAGACAACTCTGATCTACGAGCAGTACTTC.

The genes are TRBV6-1 and TRBJ1-2, with 8 positions matching TRBD1. Germline V CDR1 and CDR2: MNHNS, SASEGT. The CDR3 runs 14 residues. J was trimmed by 5 bases and V by 6 bases; bases with no gene match: 8. This CDR3 is CASRLGQGDYGYTF. The CDR3 nucleotides are TGTGCCAGCAGGCTTGGACAGGGAGATTATGGCTACACCTTC.

The CDR3 nucleotides are TGCGCCAGCAGCTCGGGGATTAGCACAGATACGCAGTATTTT. Its protein product is CASSSGISTDTQYF. The chain has TRBV5-1 and TRBJ2-3, with TRBD2 as a possible D gene (5 bases). V lost 3 bases, J lost 0 bases, and 8 bases lay in between. The CDR3 extends over 14 amino acids. Germline V gene lookup returns CDR1 SGHRS and CDR2 YFSETQ. Full variable domain (rest looked up from reference TRBV5-1 and TRBJ2-3): KAGVTQTPRYLIKTRGQQVTLSCSPISGHRSVSWYQQTPGQGLQFLFEYFSETQRNKGNFPGRFSGRQFSNSRSEMNVSTLELGDSALYLCASSSGISTDTQYFGPGTRLTVL.

The chain carries TRBV28 and TRBJ1-2; unclear D gene. The germline gives CDR1 MDHEN, CDR2 SYDVKM. This CDR3 comprises 11 residues. Trimming took off 5 bases at V and 8 bases at J, with 9 bases between the two ends. In nucleotides, the CDR3 is TGTGCCAGCAGTCCCGGGTTGGGCTACACCTTC. Its translation is CASSPGLGYTF.

The J gene is TRBJ2-1, the V gene TRBV5-4; 8 bases are a match to TRBD2. Germline V gene data show CDR1 as SGHNT and CDR2 as YYREEE (reference sequence). The junction had 11 bases not matched to a gene; V was cut back by 4 bases and J by 8 bases. The CDR3 sequence is 15 residues long. DNA of the CDR3: TGTGCCAGCAGCCCGCATGGTAGCGGGGATGATGAGCAGTTCTTC. It specifies CASSPHGSGDDEQFF.

This clone came up once. The J gene is TRBJ1-5, the V gene TRBV4-1, with D possibly matching TRBD1 (6 bases). Germline CDR1 MGHRA, CDR2 YSYEKL. Trimming took off 3 bases at V and 0 bases at J, with 18 bases between the two ends. The CDR3 extends over 18 amino acids. CDR3 amino acids: CASSQTKWTVHSNQPQHF. The CDR3 region has the DNA TGCGCCAGCAGCCAGACGAAATGGACAGTCCATAGCAATCAGCCCCAGCATTTT.

The genes are TRBV7-8 and TRBJ1-4; 7 bases agree with TRBD1. The CDR3 sequence is 14 residues long. CDR1 and CDR2 (germline): SGHVS, FQNEAQ. After removal of 2 bases from V and 8 bases from J, the junction contained 5 bases not matched to a gene. The CDR3 loop reads CASSLQQGREKLFF. As DNA, the CDR3 is TGTGCCAGCAGCTTACAACAGGGGCGCGAAAAACTGTTTTTT.

V usage is TRBV30 and J usage is TRBJ2-6; perhaps TRBD1 as D (5 bases). Germline values: CDR1 GTSNPN, CDR2 SVGIG (reference sequence). Between the trimmed V and J ends, which lost 0 bases and 0 bases, there was a span of 15 bases. CDR3 length equals 18 residues. The CDR3 DNA sequence: TGTGCCTGGAGTGTGGTGGCAGGGTCGGACTCTGGGGCCAACGTCCTGACTTTC. The encoded protein is CAWSVVAGSDSGANVLTF.

This clone was picked up a small number of times. The chain couples TRBV6-1 to TRBJ2-5; D may be TRBD1 (5 bases). This CDR3 is 13 amino acids long. The V end lost 4 bases, the J end lost 0 bases, and 6 bases lay between the germline ends. The germline CDR1 and CDR2 sequences are MNHNS and SASEGT. The CDR3 DNA follows: TGTGCCAGCAGTGGACAGTACCAAGAGACCCAGTACTTC. The encoded protein is CASSGQYQETQYF.

The chain recombines TRBV29-1 with TRBJ1-1; 9 nucleotides line up with TRBD1. J gave up 4 bases and V 6 bases, and 15 bases lay outside the gene matches. The CDR3 covers 16 residues. Germline assignment: CDR1 SQVTM and CDR2 ANQGSEA. CDR3 sequence (DNA): TGCAGCGTCTATACAGGGGGCGCGTCTGTGGGCACTGAAGCTTTCTTT. It is translated as CSVYTGGASVGTEAFF.

The genes are TRBV4-3 and TRBJ1-1, with 9 bases aligning to TRBD1. Germline V gene lookup returns CDR1 LGHNA and CDR2 YSLEER. V was clipped by 1 base and J by 5 bases; unmatched bases: 8. This CDR3 comprises 16 residues. In nucleotides, the CDR3 is TGCGCCAGCAGCCAAGGGACAGGGGAGAAGACGACTGAAGCTTTCTTT. Its translation: CASSQGTGEKTTEAFF.

The V call is TRBV18, the J call TRBJ1-5; the D gene is possibly TRBD1 (5 bases). The CDR3 loop spans 16 amino acids. With 3 bases removed from V and 2 bases from J, the gap between germline ends came to 14 bases. CDR1 KGHSH and CDR2 LQKENI come from the germline V gene. CDR3: CASSPGGEYGNQPQHF. Here the CDR3 DNA reads TGTGCCAGCTCACCGGGGGGGGAATATGGCAATCAGCCCCAGCATTTT.

A few counts support this clone. The chain recombines TRBV5-6 with TRBJ1-1; TRBD1 matches at 8 bases. V shed 4 bases, J shed 2 bases, and the junction held 7 bases outside the gene matches. The germline V gene has CDR1 SGHDT and CDR2 YYEEEE. The CDR3 runs 15 residues. The CDR3 DNA follows: TGTGCCAGCAGCAAGGACAGGGTGCGTAACACTGAAGCTTTCTTT. It encodes CASSKDRVRNTEAFF.

The chain uses TRBV21-1 and TRBJ2-3; TRBD1 is the table's D call, not checked against the DNA. TRBV21-1 represents a pseudogene. There are 13 residues in the CDR3. This CDR3 is CASSKETDDTQYF. The DNA for the CDR3 is TGTGCCAGCAGCAAAGAGACAGATGATACGCAGTATTTT.

V usage is TRBV7-3 and J usage is TRBJ2-1; 13 nucleotides line up with TRBD2. The V segment lost 5 bases and the J segment 4 bases; nucleotides outside the gene matches: 8. Germline V gene sequence: CDR1 SGHTA, CDR2 FQGTGA. The length of the CDR3 is 17 residues. In DNA, the CDR3 is TGTGCCAGCAGCCCTACACCGACTAGCGGGGGGTACAATGAGCAGTTCTTC. It specifies CASSPTPTSGGYNEQFF. Full variable domain (missing parts from reference TRBV7-3 and TRBJ2-1): GAGVSQTPSNKVTEKGKYVELRCDPISGHTALYWYRQSLGQGPEFLIYFQGTGAADDSGLPNDRFFAVRPEGSVSTLKIQRTERGDSAVYLCASSPTPTSGGYNEQFFGPGTRLTVL.

This sequence joins TRBV29-1 and TRBJ2-1; possibly TRBD1 for D (6 bases). This CDR3 comprises 13 residues. The V and J ends lost 7 bases and 7 bases respectively, with 17 bases between them. Germline assignment: CDR1 SQVTM and CDR2 ANQGSEA. The CDR3 reads CSAEAGDRNEQFF. The CDR3 bases are TGCAGCGCCGAGGCAGGGGATAGGAATGAGCAGTTCTTC.

The CDR3 DNA follows: TGTGCCTGGACCCGGGACAGGGACACTGAAGCTTTCTTT. It codes for CAWTRDRDTEAFF. The rearrangement links TRBV30 to TRBJ1-1; TRBD1 aligns across 9 bases. The V segment lost 4 bases and the J segment 3 bases; nucleotides outside the gene matches: 3. Germline V gene lookup returns CDR1 GTSNPN and CDR2 SVGIG (reference sequence). This CDR3 spans 13 amino acids.